The clone carrying this T cell receptor beta chain has only one observation. Time point indicated: blood from clinic visit 5 months post-surgery; TSC patient then seizure free. Surgery cases with the highest brain T cell transcript signatures were chosen for sequencing. Before surgery, patients took at least one anti-epileptic drug. Trimming stripped 6 bases from V and 4 bases from J, with 22 bases between. CDR3 size: 16 residues. Germline CDR1 and CDR2: SGHRS and YFSETQ. The assay was immunoSEQ multiplex PCR, and TCRdb's table has in-frame clones only and misses some. The table shows about 340,000 clones, with 93% occurring only once. The data originate from a study of brain T cells in children with intractable seizures.

The TCR originated in a boy younger than two with tuberous sclerosis and intractable seizures. This chain joins TRBV5-1 and TRBJ1-2; TRBD1 might be the D (5 bases). This material consisted of peripheral blood, taken roughly 5 months after surgery. The CDR3, as DNA: TGCGCCAGCATATCCCGGCCCACAGGTACCCGCTATGGCTACACCTTC. Translating gives CASISRPTGTRYGYTF.